The rows below give T cell receptor beta chains drawn from one sample of a study of beta chain features in type 1 diabetes. Repertoires were generated with immunoSEQ multiplex PCR, while TCRdb's copy carries only in-frame clones and drops some. The table has some 360,000 clones, 8.5% to 10% seen once; the top ten hold about 0.64%. The sequenced sample consisted of central memory CD4+ T cells from blood. The receptors come from a man under 40 with type 1 diabetes. Each CDR3 is given with its conserved first and last residue. A D gene is named only where the DNA matches it firmly. Size tells how often a clone was seen (once, few, many) or the class of an expanded clone, and some rows leave it out.

j_gene,d_gene,v_gene,abundance,CDR3nt,CDR3aa
TRBJ1-1,NA,TRBV5-1,NA,TGCGCCAGCAGTCTAGACGGGCTTGAAGCTTTCTTT,CASSLDGLEAFF
TRBJ2-1,TRBD2,TRBV6-6,NA,TGTGCCAGCAGTGATGGTGGGACTAGTCTCGATGAGCAGTTCTTC,CASSDGGTSLDEQFF
TRBJ1-4,TRBD1,TRBV5-1,few,TGCGCCAGCAGCTATACAGGGGCTGATGGAAAACTGTTTTTT,CASSYTGADGKLFF
TRBJ2-7,TRBD1,TRBV29-1,NA,TGCAGCGCGGGACAGGCCTACGAGCAGTACTTC,CSAGQAYEQYF
TRBJ2-6,NA,TRBV28,NA,TGTGCCAGCACTCCCTCCTCGGTCGGTAGCTCTGGGGCCAACGTCCTGACTTTC,CASTPSSVGSSGANVLTF
TRBJ2-3,NA,TRBV28,few,TGTGCCACCGGGGCAGGGCCCACAGATACGCAGTATTTT,CATGAGPTDTQYF
TRBJ2-2,NA,TRBV7-9,few,TGCGCCAGCAGCCAAGACAGTGGCACCGGGGAGCTGTTTTTT,CASSQDSGTGELFF
TRBJ2-2,TRBD1,TRBV7-2,few,TGTGCCAGCAGCTCCACAGGGGGGAGTAGCACCGGGGAGCTGTTTTTT,CASSSTGGSSTGELFF
TRBJ2-7,NA,TRBV6-1,NA,TGTGCCAGTACAGGGTCGTCCTACGAGCAGTACTTC,CASTGSSYEQYF
TRBJ2-3,NA,TRBV4-1,NA,TGCGCCAGCAGCCCCCTAGGGACTTGGGGGACAGATACGCAGTATTTT,CASSPLGTWGTDTQYF
TRBJ2-2,TRBD2,TRBV4-2,few,TGTGCCAGCAGCCAAGAGGTCCTAGCGGGAGTAACCGGGGAGCTGTTTTTT,CASSQEVLAGVTGELFF
TRBJ2-6,NA,TRBV4-3,NA,TGCGCCAGCAGCCAAGGTCGGCAGGGTCTAAGTGGGGCCAACGTCCTGACTTTC,CASSQGRQGLSGANVLTF
TRBJ2-7,NA,TRBV11-1,NA,TGTGCCAGCAGAGTTAGCGGAGTCACCTACGAGCAGTACTTC,CASRVSGVTYEQYF
TRBJ2-1,TRBD2,TRBV7-3,NA,TGTGCCAGCAGCATCCTGGCTAGCGGCTACAATGAGCAGTTCTTC,CASSILASGYNEQFF
TRBJ1-3,NA,TRBV6-1,NA,TGTGCCAGCACGAGTGACTCTGGAAACACCATATATTTT,CASTSDSGNTIYF
TRBJ2-5,TRBD1,TRBV5-1,few,TGCGCCAGCAGCTACGGACAGGGACAAGAGACCCAGTACTTC,CASSYGQGQETQYF
TRBJ1-1,NA,TRBV11-1,few,TGTGCCAGCCGGGCGAACACTGAAGCTTTCTTT,CASRANTEAFF
TRBJ1-4,TRBD1,TRBV11-1,few,TGTGCCAGCAGCAGTGGACAGGGGGACGAAAAACTGTTTTTT,CASSSGQGDEKLFF
TRBJ2-2,TRBD1,TRBV2,many,TGTGCCAGCAGTCGACAGGGTATGAACACCGGGGAGCTGTTTTTT,CASSRQGMNTGELFF
TRBJ2-7,TRBD1,TRBV7-2,NA,TGTGCCAGCAGCGGGGACAGAAAGGGCGAGCAGTACTTC,CASSGDRKGEQYF
TRBJ1-1,NA,TRBV10-3,few,TGTGCCATCAGTGTAACAGGGTTCGACACTGAAGCTTTCTTT,CAISVTGFDTEAFF
TRBJ2-5,NA,TRBV7-8,NA,TGTGCCAGCAGCTCGACCGGGACACCGGAGACCCAGTACTTC,CASSSTGTPETQYF
TRBJ2-7,NA,TRBV14,few,TGTGCCAGCAGCCAAGATTGGGGTGAGCAGTACTTC,CASSQDWGEQYF
TRBJ1-3,NA,TRBV28,NA,TGTGCCAGCAGTTTAGTTAACACCATATATTTT,CASSLVNTIYF
TRBJ1-1,NA,TRBV10-3,few,TGTGCCACCGACTCGCCACCGAACACTGAAGCTTTCTTT,CATDSPPNTEAFF
TRBJ2-2,NA,TRBV4-3,few,TGCGCCAGCAGCCAAGACAGTGGCACCGGGGAGCTGTTTTTT,CASSQDSGTGELFF
TRBJ1-5,NA,TRBV5-8,NA,TGTGCCAGCAGCCCCGACGGGTCTTACAATCAGCCCCAGCATTTT,CASSPDGSYNQPQHF
TRBJ1-1,NA,TRBV19,few,TGTGCCAGTAGTCAGAACACTGAAGCTTTCTTT,CASSQNTEAFF
TRBJ2-2,NA,TRBV30,NA,TGTGCCTGGTGTCAACAAAACACCGGGGAGCTGTTTTTT,CAWCQQNTGELFF
TRBJ1-4,NA,TRBV9,NA,TGTGCCAGCAGCGTATGGGAGGGGACTAATGAAAAACTGTTTTTT,CASSVWEGTNEKLFF
TRBJ2-7,NA,TRBV7-2,NA,TGTGCCAGCAGCTTAGCGGGGACATCGGGCTACGAGCAGTACTTC,CASSLAGTSGYEQYF
TRBJ2-1,NA,TRBV11-1,few,TGTGCCAGCAGCTTTGTCAACGGGGGTGAGCAGTTCTTC,CASSFVNGGEQFF
TRBJ1-5,NA,TRBV2,few,TGTGCCAGCAGTCAATCGGGGGGGGATCAGCCCCAGCATTTT,CASSQSGGDQPQHF
TRBJ1-5,TRBD1,TRBV19,few,TGTGCCAGTACCCGACAGGGGGGGCAGCCCCAGCATTTT,CASTRQGGQPQHF
TRBJ2-3,TRBD2,TRBV19,NA,TGTGCCAGTAGGACGACTAGCGGAAGCACAGATACGCAGTATTTT,CASRTTSGSTDTQYF
TRBJ2-3,NA,TRBV29-1,few,TGCAGCGTTTTCGGGCAGGGCGGATTGGAAGATACGCAGTATTTT,CSVFGQGGLEDTQYF